Listed below are T cell receptor beta chains from one sample, sequenced in a study of T cell repertoires in cytomegalovirus infection. MiXCR, run by TCRdb on the reads, gives a single entry per CDR3 protein. The repertoire holds 510,000 or so distinct CDR3 sequences, around a quarter seen once, with less than 15% in the top ten. The source material was PBMCs. Receptors originate from a human donor in good health (CMV status not recorded). Some clones in this sample may be carry-over from other donors' samples. Both conserved end residues are part of each CDR3. D genes are given only for firm matches. Not every row has a clone size; where given, it reads once, few, many or a size class.

j_gene: TRBJ2-1
abundance: .
d_gene: .
v_gene: TRBV20-1
CDR3nt: TGCAGTGCTAGCAAGGGGTTCTACAATGAGCAGTTCTTC
CDR3aa: CSASKGFYNEQFF

j_gene: TRBJ2-5
abundance: .
d_gene: .
v_gene: TRBV19
CDR3nt: TGTGCCAGTAGTGTCAGGTACCAAGAGACCCAGTACTTC
CDR3aa: CASSVRYQETQYF

j_gene: TRBJ2-6
abundance: .
d_gene: .
v_gene: TRBV12-5
CDR3nt: TGTGCTAGTGATGCAGGATTAAAAAGTGGGGCCAACGTCCTGACTTTC
CDR3aa: CASDAGLKSGANVLTF

j_gene: TRBJ2-3
abundance: few
d_gene: TRBD2
v_gene: TRBV6-2/TRBV6-3
CDR3nt: TGTGCCAGCACCCTCAGCGGGACCTCAGATACGCAGTATTTT
CDR3aa: CASTLSGTSDTQYF

j_gene: TRBJ2-3
abundance: few
d_gene: .
v_gene: TRBV7-2
CDR3nt: TGTGCCAGCAGCTTAGGTCTCGTTGTCGCCGGGGCAGATACGCAGTATTTT
CDR3aa: CASSLGLVVAGADTQYF

j_gene: TRBJ2-2
abundance: few
d_gene: TRBD2
v_gene: TRBV28
CDR3nt: TGTGCCAGCAGTGCAAACCTCGGGACTAGCGGGAGTAGGAACACCGGGGAGCTGTTTTTT
CDR3aa: CASSANLGTSGSRNTGELFF

j_gene: TRBJ2-3
abundance: once
d_gene: .
v_gene: TRBV12-3/TRBV12-4
CDR3nt: TGTGCCAGCAGTTTCAATCCGGCTAGCACAGATACGCAGTATTTT
CDR3aa: CASSFNPASTDTQYF

j_gene: TRBJ2-3
abundance: .
d_gene: TRBD2
v_gene: TRBV2
CDR3nt: TGTGCCAGCAGTGAAGGCGCTAGCGGTGCCCGTGGTACGCAGTATTTT
CDR3aa: CASSEGASGARGTQYF

j_gene: TRBJ1-5
abundance: .
d_gene: TRBD1
v_gene: TRBV6-2/TRBV6-3
CDR3nt: TGTGCCAGCAGTTACTCGAAGGGGACAGGGGATAATCAGCCCCAGCATTTT
CDR3aa: CASSYSKGTGDNQPQHF

j_gene: TRBJ1-4
abundance: few
d_gene: TRBD1
v_gene: TRBV28
CDR3nt: TGTGCCAGCAGACCCACAGGGGCCCAGGAAAAACTGTTTTTT
CDR3aa: CASRPTGAQEKLFF

j_gene: TRBJ2-1
abundance: .
d_gene: TRBD2
v_gene: TRBV11-2
CDR3nt: TGTGCCAGCAGCCATCAGCGGGAGGGCATCTACAATGAGCAGTTCTTC
CDR3aa: CASSHQREGIYNEQFF

j_gene: TRBJ2-3
abundance: few
d_gene: TRBD1
v_gene: TRBV12-3/TRBV12-4
CDR3nt: TGTGCCAGCAGTTTAGCGCTATCGGGTCAGGGGGCCGGGGATACGCAGTATTTT
CDR3aa: CASSLALSGQGAGDTQYF

j_gene: TRBJ2-1
abundance: .
d_gene: .
v_gene: TRBV28
CDR3nt: TGTGCCAGCAGTTCCCCGGCCGGGTCCAGGAATGAGCAGTTCTTC
CDR3aa: CASSSPAGSRNEQFF